The T cell receptor (beta chain) described here comes from a study of T-cell reconstitution after alpha-beta-depleted transplantation in children. Notes on the study in general: Alpha-beta T cells present about two months after transplant were reported to originate from several hundred expanded graft clones.

This clonotype was seen many times. Its antigen is unidentified. The library targeted TCRbeta and was prepared with unique molecular identifiers. TCRdb recomputed calls from the PCR reads with MiXCR, one row per CDR3 protein. The repertoire includes a few hundred thousand distinct CDR3 sequences, about a tenth of them detected once, and 7.5% sits in the top ten. Per the germline V gene, CDR1 is DFQATT and CDR2 is SNEGSKA (reference sequence). The V gene lost 3 bases and the J gene lost 9 bases, with 11 bases spanning the gap. The CDR3 runs to 11 residues. V and J are TRBV20-1 and TRBJ2-5, with D hard to call. The receptor comes from a boy in the first two years of life with acute myeloid leukemia, due to receive a stem cell transplant. The sequences come from PBMCs, collected before TCRalphabeta/CD19-depleted stem cell transplant. CDR3 in amino acids: CSASSQVSQYF. CDR3 nucleotides: TGCAGTGCTAGTAGCCAGGTGTCCCAGTACTTC.